The sequence of this T cell receptor beta chain was determined in a study of T cells expressing NK-cell markers. Broader study findings: NKG2C+ dominant clonotypes from more than 5 donors made up about 1.0-7.5% of CD8+ T cells.

Concerning this clonotype itself: The antigen is unknown.

Germline V gene data show CDR1 as SGDLS and CDR2 as YYNGEE. The CDR3 loop spans 15 amino acids. From its re-call of the 5' RACE reads, TCRdb lists each CDR3 protein once, without DNA. This table holds roughly 390,000 distinct CDR3 sequences. The rearrangement uses TRBV9 and TRBJ1-4. The sample taken for sequencing was blood T cells: a sorted CD56 or NKG2C T cell subset, CD4+ or CD8+ T cells, or bulk PBMC T cells (not recorded which). The TCR originated in a man aged 18 to 69 in good health. The chain's CDR3 is CASSDGPTFNEKLFF.